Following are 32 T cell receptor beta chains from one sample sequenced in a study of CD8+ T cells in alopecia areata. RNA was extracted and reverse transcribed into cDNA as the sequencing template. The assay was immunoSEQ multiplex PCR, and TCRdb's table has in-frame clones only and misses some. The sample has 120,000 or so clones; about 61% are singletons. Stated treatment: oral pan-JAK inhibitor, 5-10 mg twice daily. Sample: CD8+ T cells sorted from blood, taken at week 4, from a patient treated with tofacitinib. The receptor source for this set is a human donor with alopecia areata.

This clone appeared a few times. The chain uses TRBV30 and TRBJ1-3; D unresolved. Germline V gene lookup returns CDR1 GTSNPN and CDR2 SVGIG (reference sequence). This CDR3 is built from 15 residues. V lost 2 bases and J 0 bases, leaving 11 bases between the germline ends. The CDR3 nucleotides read TGTGCCTGGAGTACCACAGTCAACTCTGGAAACACCATATATTTT. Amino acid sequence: CAWSTTVNSGNTIYF. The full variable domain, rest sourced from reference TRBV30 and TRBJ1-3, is SQTIHQWPATLVQPVGSPLSLECTVEGTSNPNLYWYRQAAGRGLQLLFYSVGIGQISSEVPQNLSASRPQDRQFILSSKKLLLSDSGFYLCAWSTTVNSGNTIYFGEGSWLTVV.

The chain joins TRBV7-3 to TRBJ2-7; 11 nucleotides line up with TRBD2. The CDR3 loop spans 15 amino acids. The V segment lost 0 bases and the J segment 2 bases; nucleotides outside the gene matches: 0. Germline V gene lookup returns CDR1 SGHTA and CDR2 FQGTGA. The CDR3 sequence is CASSLTTSGAYEQYF. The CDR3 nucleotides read TGTGCCAGCAGCTTAACGACTAGCGGGGCCTACGAGCAGTACTTC.

The CDR3 sequence is CASSTQILGRALGETPYGYTF. CDR3 nucleotides: TGTGCCAGCAGCACGCAAATCCTAGGGCGGGCGCTCGGAGAAACACCCTATGGCTACACCTTC. The J gene is TRBJ1-2, the V gene TRBV9; D unresolved. V dropped 4 bases and J dropped 4 bases, with 35 bases sitting between them. The CDR3 contains 21 residues. The germline V gene encodes CDR1 SGDLS and CDR2 YYNGEE.

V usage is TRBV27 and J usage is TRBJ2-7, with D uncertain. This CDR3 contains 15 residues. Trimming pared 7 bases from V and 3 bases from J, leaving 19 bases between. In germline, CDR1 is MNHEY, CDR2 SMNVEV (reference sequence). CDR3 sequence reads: CASTSGPPGHYEQYF. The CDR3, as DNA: TGTGCCAGCACCTCCGGGCCCCCCGGTCACTACGAGCAGTACTTC.

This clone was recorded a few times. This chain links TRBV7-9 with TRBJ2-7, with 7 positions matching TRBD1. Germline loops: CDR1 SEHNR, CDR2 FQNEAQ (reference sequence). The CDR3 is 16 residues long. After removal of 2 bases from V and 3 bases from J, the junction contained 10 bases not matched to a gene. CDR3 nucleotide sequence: TGTGCCAGCAGCTTACTTCTGGGACAGTCCGTCTACGAGCAGTACTTC. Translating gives CASSLLLGQSVYEQYF.

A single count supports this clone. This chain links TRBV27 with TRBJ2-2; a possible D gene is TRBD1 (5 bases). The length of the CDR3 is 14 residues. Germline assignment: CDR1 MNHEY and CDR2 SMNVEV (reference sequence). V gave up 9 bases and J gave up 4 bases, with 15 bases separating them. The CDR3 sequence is CASQGYSGTGELFF. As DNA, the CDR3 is TGTGCCAGTCAGGGTTATAGTGGCACCGGGGAGCTGTTTTTT.

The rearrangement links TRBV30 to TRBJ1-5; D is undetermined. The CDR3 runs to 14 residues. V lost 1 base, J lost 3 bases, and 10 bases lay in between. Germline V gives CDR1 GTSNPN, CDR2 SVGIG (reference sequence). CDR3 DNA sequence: TGTGCCTGGAGTGCCACTAGCCCCAATCAGCCCCAGCATTTT. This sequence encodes CAWSATSPNQPQHF.

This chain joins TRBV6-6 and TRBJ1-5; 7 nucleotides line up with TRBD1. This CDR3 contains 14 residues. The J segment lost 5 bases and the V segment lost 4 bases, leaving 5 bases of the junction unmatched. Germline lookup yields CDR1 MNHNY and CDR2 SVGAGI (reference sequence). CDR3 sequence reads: CASSWGTEHQPQHF. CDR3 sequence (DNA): TGTGCCAGCAGTTGGGGGACAGAGCATCAGCCCCAGCATTTT.

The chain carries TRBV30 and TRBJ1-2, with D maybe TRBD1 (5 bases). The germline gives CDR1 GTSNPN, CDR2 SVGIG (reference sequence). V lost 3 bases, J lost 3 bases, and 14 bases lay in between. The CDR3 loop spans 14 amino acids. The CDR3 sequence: CAWSAGLGDYGYTF. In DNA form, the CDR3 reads TGTGCCTGGAGCGCCGGACTAGGGGACTATGGCTACACCTTC. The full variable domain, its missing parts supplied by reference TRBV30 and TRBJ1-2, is SQTIHQWPATLVQPVGSPLSLECTVEGTSNPNLYWYRQAAGRGLQLLFYSVGIGQISSEVPQNLSASRPQDRQFILSSKKLLLSDSGFYLCAWSAGLGDYGYTFGSGTRLTVV.

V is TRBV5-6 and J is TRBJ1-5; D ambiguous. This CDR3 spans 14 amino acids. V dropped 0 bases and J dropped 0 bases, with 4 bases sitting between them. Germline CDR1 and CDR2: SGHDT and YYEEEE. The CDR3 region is CASSLGNSNQPQHF. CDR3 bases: TGTGCCAGCAGCTTGGGCAATAGCAATCAGCCCCAGCATTTT.

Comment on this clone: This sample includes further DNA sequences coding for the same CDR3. The CDR3 DNA reads TGTGCCACCAGCAGAGAGGGGGAGACCCAGTACTTC. Protein: CATSREGETQYF. The rearrangement uses TRBV15 and TRBJ2-5, with D uncertain. Trimming pared 0 bases from V and 5 bases from J, leaving 4 bases between. The CDR3 sequence is 12 residues long. From germline, CDR1 is LNHNV and CDR2 YYDKDF (reference sequence).

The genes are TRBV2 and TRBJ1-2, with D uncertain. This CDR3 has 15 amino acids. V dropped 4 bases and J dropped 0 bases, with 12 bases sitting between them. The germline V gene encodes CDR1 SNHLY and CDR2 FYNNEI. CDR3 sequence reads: CASSAKAYSNYGYTF. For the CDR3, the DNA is TGTGCCAGCAGTGCCAAGGCCTACTCTAACTATGGCTACACCTTC.

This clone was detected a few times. CDR3 sequence: CSVHQSWSYEQYF. The CDR3 nucleotides read TGCAGCGTCCACCAGTCTTGGTCCTACGAGCAGTACTTC. This chain links TRBV29-1 with TRBJ2-7; the D is unclear. Trimming removed 6 bases at V and 1 base at J, with 13 bases between. CDR1 is SQVTM, CDR2 ANQGSEA, per germline. This CDR3 is built from 13 residues.

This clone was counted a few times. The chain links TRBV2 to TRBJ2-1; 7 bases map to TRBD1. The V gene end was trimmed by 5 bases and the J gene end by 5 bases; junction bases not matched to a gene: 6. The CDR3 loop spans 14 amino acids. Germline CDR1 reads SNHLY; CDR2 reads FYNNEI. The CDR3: CASSPRDSNNEQFF. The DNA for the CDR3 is TGTGCCAGCAGTCCCCGGGACAGCAACAATGAGCAGTTCTTC.

The chain's CDR3 is CASSPGQGDTGELFF. CDR3 nucleotides: TGTGCCAGCAGCCCGGGGCAGGGTGACACCGGGGAGCTGTTTTTT. V gene TRBV11-1 combines with J gene TRBJ2-2, with D perhaps being TRBD1 or TRBD2 (5 bases each). Trimming took off 5 bases at V and 3 bases at J, with 13 bases between the two ends. CDR1 and CDR2 from the germline V gene are SGHAT and FQDESV (reference sequence). This CDR3 is 15 amino acids long.

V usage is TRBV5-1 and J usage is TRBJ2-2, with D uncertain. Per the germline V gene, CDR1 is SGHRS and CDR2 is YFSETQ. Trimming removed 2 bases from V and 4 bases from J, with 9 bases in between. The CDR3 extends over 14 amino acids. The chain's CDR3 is CASSLRSSTGELFF. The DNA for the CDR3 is TGCGCCAGCAGCTTACGGAGCAGCACCGGGGAGCTGTTTTTT.

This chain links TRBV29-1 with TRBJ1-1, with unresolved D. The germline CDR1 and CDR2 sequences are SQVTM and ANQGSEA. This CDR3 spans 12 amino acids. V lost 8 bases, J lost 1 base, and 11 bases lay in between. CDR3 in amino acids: CSYNLGNTEAFF. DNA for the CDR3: TGCAGCTACAATTTGGGGAACACTGAAGCTTTCTTT. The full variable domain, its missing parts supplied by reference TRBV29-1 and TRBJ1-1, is SAVISQKPSRDICQRGTSLTIQCQVDSQVTMMFWYRQQPGQSLTLIATANQGSEATYESGFVIDKFPISRPNLTFSTLTVSNMSPEDSSIYLCSYNLGNTEAFFGQGTRLTVV.

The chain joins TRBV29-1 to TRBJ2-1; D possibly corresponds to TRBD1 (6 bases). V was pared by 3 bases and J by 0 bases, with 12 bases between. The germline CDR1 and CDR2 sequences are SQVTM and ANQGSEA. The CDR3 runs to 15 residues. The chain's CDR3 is CSVDRDTRSYNEQFF. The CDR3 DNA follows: TGCAGCGTTGACCGGGACACACGCTCCTACAATGAGCAGTTCTTC.

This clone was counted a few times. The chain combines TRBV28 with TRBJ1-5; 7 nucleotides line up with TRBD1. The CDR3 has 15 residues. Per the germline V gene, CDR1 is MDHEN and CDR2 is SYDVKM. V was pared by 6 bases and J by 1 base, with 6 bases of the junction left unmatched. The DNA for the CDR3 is TGTGCCAGCAGACCGACAGGGTTCAGCAATCAGCCCCAGCATTTT. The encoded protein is CASRPTGFSNQPQHF.

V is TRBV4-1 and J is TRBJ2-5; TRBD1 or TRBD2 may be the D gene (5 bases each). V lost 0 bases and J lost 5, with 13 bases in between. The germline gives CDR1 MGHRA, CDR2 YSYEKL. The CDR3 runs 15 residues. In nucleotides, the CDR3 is TGCGCCAGCAGCCAAGAGATCCGGGACGAGGAGACCCAGTACTTC. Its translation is CASSQEIRDEETQYF.

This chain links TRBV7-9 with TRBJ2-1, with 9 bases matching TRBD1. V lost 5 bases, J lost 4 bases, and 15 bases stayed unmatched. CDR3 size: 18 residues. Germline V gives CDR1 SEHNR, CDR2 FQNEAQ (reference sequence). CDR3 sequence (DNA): TGTGCCAGCAGCGGGTCCCCGGACAGGGGACGCGTGTACAATGAGCAGTTCTTC. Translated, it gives CASSGSPDRGRVYNEQFF.

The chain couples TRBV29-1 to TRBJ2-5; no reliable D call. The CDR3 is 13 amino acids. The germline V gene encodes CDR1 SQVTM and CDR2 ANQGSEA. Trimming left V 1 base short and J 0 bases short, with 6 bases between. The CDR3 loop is CSVEADYQETQYF. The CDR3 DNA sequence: TGCAGCGTTGAAGCCGACTACCAAGAGACCCAGTACTTC.

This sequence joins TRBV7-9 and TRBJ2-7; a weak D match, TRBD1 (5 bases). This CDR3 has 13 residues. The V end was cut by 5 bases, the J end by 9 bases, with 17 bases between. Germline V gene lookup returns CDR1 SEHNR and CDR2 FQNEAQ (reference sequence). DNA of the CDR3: TGTGCCAGCAGCCAACAGGACGTTCCAGGGCAGTACTTC. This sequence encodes CASSQQDVPGQYF.

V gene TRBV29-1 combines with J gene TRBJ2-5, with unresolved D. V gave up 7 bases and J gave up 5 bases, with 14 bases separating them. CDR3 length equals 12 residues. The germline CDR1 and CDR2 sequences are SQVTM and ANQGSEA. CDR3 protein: CSAPDQAETQYF. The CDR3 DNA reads TGCAGCGCCCCCGATCAAGCGGAGACCCAGTACTTC.

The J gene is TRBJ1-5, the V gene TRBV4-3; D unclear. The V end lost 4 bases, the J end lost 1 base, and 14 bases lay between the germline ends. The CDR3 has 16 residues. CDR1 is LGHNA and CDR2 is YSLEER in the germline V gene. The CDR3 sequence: CASSPAWTASNQPQHF. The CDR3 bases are TGCGCCAGCAGCCCGGCATGGACCGCGAGCAATCAGCCCCAGCATTTT.

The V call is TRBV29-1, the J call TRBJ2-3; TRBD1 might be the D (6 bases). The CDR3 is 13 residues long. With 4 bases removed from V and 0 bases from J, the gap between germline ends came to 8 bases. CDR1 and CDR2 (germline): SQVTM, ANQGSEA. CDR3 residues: CSVGQASTDTQYF. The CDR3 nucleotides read TGCAGCGTTGGACAGGCCAGCACAGATACGCAGTATTTT.

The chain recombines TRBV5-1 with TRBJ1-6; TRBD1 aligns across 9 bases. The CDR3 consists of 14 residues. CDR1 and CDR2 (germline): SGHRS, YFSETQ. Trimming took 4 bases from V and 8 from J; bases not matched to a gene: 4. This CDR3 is CASSRDREDSPLHF. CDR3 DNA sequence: TGCGCCAGCAGCCGGGACAGGGAAGATTCACCCCTCCACTTT.

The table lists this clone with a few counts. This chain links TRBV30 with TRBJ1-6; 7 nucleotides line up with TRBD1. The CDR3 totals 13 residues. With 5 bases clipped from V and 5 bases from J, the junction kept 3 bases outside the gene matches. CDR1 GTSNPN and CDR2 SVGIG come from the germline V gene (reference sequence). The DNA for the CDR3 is TGTGCCTGGGAACAGGGGAATAATTCACCCCTCCACTTT. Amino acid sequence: CAWEQGNNSPLHF.

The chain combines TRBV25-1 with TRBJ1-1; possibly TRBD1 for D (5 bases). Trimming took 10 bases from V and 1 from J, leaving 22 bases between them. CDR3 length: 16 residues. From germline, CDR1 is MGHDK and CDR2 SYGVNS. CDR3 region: CAKKGTGADENTEAFF. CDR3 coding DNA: TGTGCCAAAAAGGGTACTGGGGCAGATGAGAACACTGAAGCTTTCTTT.

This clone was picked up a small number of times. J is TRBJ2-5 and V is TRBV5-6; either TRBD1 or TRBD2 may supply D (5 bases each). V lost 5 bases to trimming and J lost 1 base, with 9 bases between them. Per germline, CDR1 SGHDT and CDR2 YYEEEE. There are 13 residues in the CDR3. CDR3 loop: CASSEGFQETQYF. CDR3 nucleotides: TGTGCCAGCAGTGAGGGGTTCCAAGAGACCCAGTACTTC.

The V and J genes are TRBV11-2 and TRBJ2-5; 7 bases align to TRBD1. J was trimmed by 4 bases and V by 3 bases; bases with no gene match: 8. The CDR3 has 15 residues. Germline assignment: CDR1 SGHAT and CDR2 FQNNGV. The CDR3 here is CASSLADRVAETQYF. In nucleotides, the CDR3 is TGTGCCAGCAGCTTGGCTGACAGGGTGGCAGAGACCCAGTACTTC.

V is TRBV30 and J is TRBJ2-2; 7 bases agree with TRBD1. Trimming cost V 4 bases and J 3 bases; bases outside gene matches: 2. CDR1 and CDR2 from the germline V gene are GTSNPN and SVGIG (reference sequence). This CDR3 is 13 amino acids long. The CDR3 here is CAWTTGDTGELFF. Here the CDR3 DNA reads TGTGCCTGGACAACAGGGGACACCGGGGAGCTGTTTTTT.